A selection of T cell receptor beta chains follows, all from one sample in a study of blood T cell repertoires in COVID-19. Sequenced by immunoSEQ multiplex PCR; TCRdb stores in-frame clones only, minus some. The sample includes about 180,000 clones, approximately 85% of them seen just once. Source material: peripheral blood. These receptors came from an elderly man with COVID-19, enrolled during active disease. Each CDR3 is given with its conserved first and last residue. Fields, in order: J gene, D gene, V gene, CDR3 protein, CDR3 DNA. D genes are given only for firm matches.

TRBJ1-6,TRBD1,TRBV5-4,CASSSTGGRGDSPLHF,TGTGCCAGCAGCTCCACAGGGGGGCGCGGGGATTCACCCCTCCACTTT
TRBJ1-5,NA,TRBV2,CASSYNQPQHF,TGTGCCAGCAGTTACAATCAGCCCCAGCATTTT
TRBJ1-2,TRBD1,TRBV7-2,CASSSGQGHYGYTF,TGTGCCAGCAGCTCCGGACAGGGGCACTATGGCTACACCTTC
TRBJ2-3,NA,TRBV7-2,CASSEQGSDTQYF,TGTGCCAGCAGCGAACAGGGATCAGATACGCAGTATTTT
TRBJ1-3,TRBD1,TRBV5-1,CASSRSGTGENTIYF,TGCGCCAGCAGCCGATCCGGGACAGGGGAAAACACCATATATTTT
TRBJ1-4,NA,TRBV5-8,CASSPTPGTNEKLFF,TGTGCCAGCAGCCCGACACCCGGAACTAATGAAAAACTGTTTTTT
TRBJ2-1,NA,TRBV5-1,CASSLGFIIGDEQFF,TGCGCCAGCAGCTTGGGCTTCATCATAGGAGATGAGCAGTTCTTC
TRBJ1-2,NA,TRBV7-8,CASSLGGLYGYGYTF,TGTGCCAGCAGCTTAGGTGGGCTGTATGGCTATGGCTACACCTTC
TRBJ1-1,NA,TRBV27,CASSLQAQQNTEAFF,TGTGCCAGCAGTTTACAGGCACAGCAGAACACTGAAGCTTTCTTT
TRBJ2-6,TRBD1,TRBV7-9,CASSSDRAGANVLTF,TGTGCCAGCAGCTCCGACAGGGCTGGGGCCAACGTCCTGACTTTC
TRBJ1-2,NA,TRBV2,CASIEQVINGYTF,TGTGCCAGCATCGAACAGGTTATTAATGGCTACACCTTC
TRBJ2-1,TRBD2,TRBV4-3,CASSQLTGVTSGGIYNEQFF,TGCGCCAGCAGCCAATTGACAGGGGTAACTAGCGGGGGGATCTACAATGAGCAGTTCTTC
TRBJ2-2,TRBD1,TRBV6-5,CASSRQGSNTGELFF,TGTGCCAGCAGTCGACAGGGTTCCAACACCGGGGAGCTGTTTTTT